The present T cell receptor beta chain was sequenced within a study of blood T cell repertoires in COVID-19. In the original analysis: For nucleated cells, counts were estimated from reference gene primer amplification. The protocol was immunoSEQ multiplex PCR, while the TCRdb copy is restricted to in-frame clones and leaves out a portion. V and J calls and clone size are those listed in that table; D and trimming were worked out from the DNA. The table lists about 150,000 clones, around 80% of them singletons. V was cut by 8 bases and J by 0 bases, with 9 bases left in between. From germline, CDR1 is LNHDA and CDR2 SQIVND (reference sequence). The CDR3 is made up of 13 amino acids. Participants were aged about 18 to 95 years, lived in over 20 US areas, and enrolled virtually. Membership in each cohort depended on participant-reported clinical history. A COVID-19 case had been met by exposed participants during the 2 weeks before study entry.

The specimen sequenced was PBMCs or T cells enriched from blood (not recorded which). The clonotype was recovered from a man in his 70s who had been exposed to COVID-19. The genes are TRBV19 and TRBJ2-3, with D possibly matching TRBD2 (5 bases). The CDR3 protein is CASSGGSTDTQYF. The CDR3 DNA is TGTGCCAGTTCCGGCGGGAGCACAGATACGCAGTATTTT.